The 27 T cell receptor beta chains below were found in one sample sequenced in a study of cytomegalovirus exposure and HLA in healthy donors. This PCR relied on a set of 60 Vbeta primers and 13 Jbeta primers. Method: immunoSEQ multiplex PCR; TCRdb's copy keeps in-frame clones and lacks some. The repertoire holds around 96,000 clones, more than 70% seen once, with 2% to 2.5% in the top ten. The material sequenced was PBMCs. Source of these receptors: a young man in good health and CMV-seronegative.

This clone has a single count. J is TRBJ1-5 and V is TRBV18, with TRBD1 identical over 11 bases. The CDR3 is made up of 17 amino acids. CDR1 is KGHSH, CDR2 LQKENI, per germline. Trimming took 6 bases from V and 2 from J; bases not matched to a gene: 9. For the CDR3, the DNA is TGTGCCAGCTCGTCGGGACAGGGGGGGCTCGGCAATCAGCCCCAGCATTTT. Translated: CASSSGQGGLGNQPQHF.

This rearrangement joins TRBV19 to TRBJ2-4; 10 positions agree with TRBD1. CDR3 size: 15 residues. V lost 8 bases and J lost 2; bases outside the gene matches: 6. Germline CDR1 reads LNHDA; CDR2 reads SQIVND (reference sequence). DNA of the CDR3: TGTGCCAGTGGGACAGGGGCCAGGTCCAAAAACATTCAGTACTTC. Amino acid sequence: CASGTGARSKNIQYF.

The gene calls are TRBV27 and TRBJ1-1; no clear D gene. CDR1 MNHEY and CDR2 SMNVEV come from the germline V gene (reference sequence). Deletions cut 4 bases from V and 1 base from J, with 13 bases between. The CDR3 has 15 amino acids. The CDR3 spells CASSSSSSQNTEAFF. The CDR3, as DNA: TGTGCCAGCAGTTCCTCCAGTAGCCAGAACACTGAAGCTTTCTTT.

This sequence joins TRBV5-1 and TRBJ2-1; the match to TRBD2 covers 7 bases. Germline lookup yields CDR1 SGHRS and CDR2 YFSETQ. This CDR3 has 15 amino acids. V lost 4 bases, J lost 3 bases, and 7 bases stayed unmatched. In DNA, the CDR3 is TGCGCCAGCAGCGATACTAGCGCTCACTACAATGAGCAGTTCTTC. Protein product: CASSDTSAHYNEQFF. The variable domain in full, with the rest retrieved from reference TRBV5-1 and TRBJ2-1, is KAGVTQTPRYLIKTRGQQVTLSCSPISGHRSVSWYQQTPGQGLQFLFEYFSETQRNKGNFPGRFSGRQFSNSRSEMNVSTLELGDSALYLCASSDTSAHYNEQFFGPGTRLTVL.

As for this clone: One end of the junction fails to match germline, which may point to a read error. The rearrangement joins TRBV7-9 to TRBJ1-2; TRBD1 agrees at 7 bases. Germline loops: CDR1 SEHNR, CDR2 FQNEAQ (reference sequence). This CDR3 spans 14 amino acids. The CDR3 nucleotides read TGTTCCAGCAACTTAGACAGGGATTCTGGTGGCTACACCTTC. Residues: CSSNLDRDSGGYTF.

The chain combines TRBV2 with TRBJ1-6, with D tentatively TRBD1 (5 bases). CDR3 length: 13 residues. The V and J ends lost 8 bases and 10 bases respectively, with 15 bases between them. The germline V gene encodes CDR1 SNHLY and CDR2 FYNNEI. As DNA, the CDR3 is TGTGCCAGCCGGGGGGGGTTTGGGTCACCCCTCCACTTT. Translated: CASRGGFGSPLHF. The variable domain in full, completed from reference TRBV2 and TRBJ1-6, reads EPEVTQTPSHQVTQMGQEVILRCVPISNHLYFYWYRQILGQKVEFLVSFYNNEISEKSEIFDDQFSVERPDGSNFTLKIRSTKLEDSAMYFCASRGGFGSPLHFGNGTRLTVT.

V is TRBV5-1 and J is TRBJ2-5; possibly TRBD2 for D (6 bases). The CDR3 is 15 residues long. The ends were cut back, 0 bases at V and 0 bases at J, with 9 bases in the middle. CDR1 is SGHRS and CDR2 is YFSETQ in the germline V gene. The CDR3 DNA is TGCGCCAGCAGCTTGGGGACGGGGGACCAAGAGACCCAGTACTTC. Translated, it gives CASSLGTGDQETQYF.

The genes are TRBV7-8 and TRBJ1-2; D might be TRBD1 (6 bases). Germline V gives CDR1 SGHVS, CDR2 FQNEAQ. The CDR3 sequence is 16 residues long. Trimming shortened V by 2 bases and J by 1 base, and 14 bases separated the two germline ends. CDR3 in amino acids: CASSLYRDGFNYGYTF. In nucleotides, the CDR3 is TGTGCCAGCAGCTTATACAGGGACGGCTTTAACTATGGCTACACCTTC. The variable domain in full, completed from reference TRBV7-8 and TRBJ1-2, reads GAGVSQSPRYKVAKRGQDVALRCDPISGHVSLFWYQQALGQGPEFLTYFQNEAQLDKSGLPSDRFFAERPEGSVSTLKIQRTQQEDSAVYLCASSLYRDGFNYGYTFGSGTRLTVV.

V is TRBV10-1 and J is TRBJ2-5, with unresolved D. The ends were cut back, 3 bases at V and 5 bases at J, with 13 bases in the middle. Germline CDR1 reads WNHNN; CDR2 reads SYGVQD (reference sequence). This CDR3 is built from 14 residues. The CDR3 coding sequence is TGCGCCAGCAGTGATTTTGTAAACCGGGAGACCCAGTACTTC. Its translation: CASSDFVNRETQYF.

CDR3 sequence: CASSPRTGGHEQYF. DNA of the CDR3: TGTGCCAGTAGCCCGCGGACAGGGGGCCACGAGCAGTACTTC. This chain connects TRBV19 to TRBJ2-7, with 11 positions matching TRBD1. After removal of 6 bases from V and 5 bases from J, the junction contained 6 bases not matched to a gene. The CDR3 has 14 residues. Per the germline V gene, CDR1 is LNHDA and CDR2 is SQIVND (reference sequence).

The chain couples TRBV4-1 to TRBJ2-7, with D possibly being TRBD1 (6 bases). V dropped 3 bases and J dropped 3 bases, with 9 bases sitting between them. The CDR3 covers 13 residues. The germline V gene encodes CDR1 MGHRA and CDR2 YSYEKL. CDR3 DNA sequence: TGCGCCAGCAGCCACGCCAGGGGCTACGAGCAGTACTTC. Translation: CASSHARGYEQYF.

This clone has just a few counts. V usage is TRBV5-1 and J usage is TRBJ1-2; D might be TRBD1 (6 bases). The CDR3 sequence is 15 residues long. Between the trimmed V and J ends, which lost 4 bases and 6 bases, there was a span of 19 bases. Per germline, CDR1 SGHRS and CDR2 YFSETQ. The CDR3 region has the DNA TGCGCCAGCAGCGTAGAGTTTGGGGGGGCTCATGGCTACACCTTC. Translating it yields CASSVEFGGAHGYTF.

This clone was found a few times. This chain uses TRBV15 with TRBJ2-3; no firm D call. The CDR3 contains 16 residues. From germline, CDR1 is LNHNV and CDR2 YYDKDF (reference sequence). V lost 0 bases and J lost 1, with 11 bases in between. CDR3 coding DNA: TGTGCCACCAGCAGAGATCTGGGCAGAGGCACAGATACGCAGTATTTT. Protein product: CATSRDLGRGTDTQYF.

This sequence joins TRBV5-1 and TRBJ1-1; D unclear. V gave up 0 bases and J gave up 2 bases, with 5 bases separating them. The CDR3 consists of 13 residues. Germline assignment: CDR1 SGHRS and CDR2 YFSETQ. CDR3 in amino acids: CASSLDTNTEAFF. The CDR3 DNA is TGCGCCAGCAGCTTGGACACCAACACTGAAGCTTTCTTT.

The genes are TRBV2 and TRBJ1-2; 10 bases agree with TRBD1. Trimming at V came to 5 bases and at J to 6 bases, leaving 6 bases not matched to a gene. Germline V lookup: CDR1 SNHLY, CDR2 FYNNEI. The CDR3 runs 14 residues. CDR3 sequence (DNA): TGTGCCAGCAGTCGGGACAGGGGTTCGAATGGCTACACCTTC. Its translation: CASSRDRGSNGYTF.

Comments on this clone: At the DNA level, this CDR3 is encoded by other sequences in the same sample as well. The rearrangement joins TRBV6-5 to TRBJ1-1, with 10 bases matching TRBD1. The CDR3 runs 15 residues. V lost 5 bases and J lost 1; bases outside the gene matches: 4. Germline V lookup: CDR1 MNHEY, CDR2 SVGAGI. CDR3 loop: CASSPRDRGNTEAFF. DNA of the CDR3: TGTGCCAGCAGTCCGCGGGACAGGGGGAACACTGAAGCTTTCTTT.

V usage is TRBV5-1 and J usage is TRBJ2-5; D may be TRBD1 (8 bases). From germline, CDR1 is SGHRS and CDR2 YFSETQ. V lost 4 bases and J lost 5, with 18 bases in between. The CDR3 is 15 residues long. The CDR3 loop is CASSPSGRTGETQYF. CDR3 DNA sequence: TGCGCCAGCAGCCCCTCCGGGAGGACAGGGGAGACCCAGTACTTC.

This clone was seen a few times. The V and J genes are TRBV19 and TRBJ1-1; 7 bases line up with TRBD1. V lost 10 bases, J lost 0 bases, and 14 bases stayed unmatched. CDR1 and CDR2 from the germline V gene are LNHDA and SQIVND (reference sequence). CDR3 length: 16 amino acids. In DNA, the CDR3 is TGTGCCACTACTGAGGGCGAAAGGGGGCTGAACACTGAAGCTTTCTTT. It specifies CATTEGERGLNTEAFF.

The gene calls are TRBV11-3 and TRBJ2-1; D unresolved. Germline CDR1 reads SGHNT; CDR2 reads YENEEA. With 2 bases removed from V and 7 bases from J, the gap between germline ends came to 3 bases. The CDR3 covers 11 residues. CDR3 DNA sequence: TGTGCCAGCAGCTTAACAAATGAGCAGTTCTTC. Translated: CASSLTNEQFF.

CDR3 coding DNA: TGTGCCAGCAGCCAAGGACTATTCACCTCCTACGAGCAGTACTTC. Translation gives CASSQGLFTSYEQYF. J is TRBJ2-7 and V is TRBV4-2, with a weak D call TRBD2 (5 bases). With 1 base removed from V and 0 bases from J, the gap between germline ends came to 10 bases. Germline V gene sequence: CDR1 LGHNA, CDR2 YNFKEQ. This CDR3 is 15 amino acids long.

CDR3 region: CASSPSGSYEQYF. CDR3 bases: TGTGCCAGCAGCCCCTCCGGCTCCTACGAGCAGTACTTC. The genes are TRBV11-2 and TRBJ2-7; no definite D call. CDR3 size: 13 residues. The V gene's germline CDR1 is SGHAT and CDR2 FQNNGV. Trimming removed 5 bases from V and 0 bases from J, with 8 bases in between.

V usage is TRBV9 and J usage is TRBJ2-1; the D is unclear. Germline V gene data show CDR1 as SGDLS and CDR2 as YYNGEE. Between the trimmed V and J ends, which lost 3 bases and 3 bases, there was a span of 10 bases. CDR3 size: 14 residues. Written as DNA, the CDR3 is TGTGCCAGCAGCGACCTGACGGGCTACAATGAGCAGTTCTTC. Its protein is CASSDLTGYNEQFF.

This clone was counted only a few times. V gene TRBV5-6 combines with J gene TRBJ2-5; 10 bases map to TRBD2. The CDR3 covers 15 residues. Germline V CDR1 and CDR2: SGHDT, YYEEEE. V dropped 2 bases and J dropped 2; count of bases not matched to a gene: 3. The CDR3: CASSFTSGVQETQYF. CDR3 coding DNA: TGTGCCAGCAGCTTTACTAGCGGGGTACAAGAGACCCAGTACTTC.

The chain is built from TRBV29-1 and TRBJ2-7; no definite D call. Germline V CDR1 and CDR2: SQVTM, ANQGSEA. The CDR3 contains 12 residues. The V end was cut by 8 bases, the J end by 0 bases, with 11 bases between. The CDR3 here is CSFAGSSYEQYF. CDR3 DNA: TGCAGCTTCGCAGGAAGCTCCTACGAGCAGTACTTC.

This clone occurred a few times. DNA of the CDR3: TGCGCCAGCAGCCAAGACTGGGACTATGGCTACACCTTC. It yields the protein CASSQDWDYGYTF. This chain connects TRBV5-1 to TRBJ1-2; D gene ambiguous. The CDR3 is made up of 13 amino acids. Looked up from germline, CDR1 is SGHRS and CDR2 is YFSETQ. Between the trimmed V and J ends, which lost 4 bases and 3 bases, there was a span of 10 bases.

The chain carries TRBV5-3 and TRBJ1-3, with a tentative D call TRBD1 (6 bases). TRBV5-3 qualifies as an ORF whose function is uncertain. V lost 6 bases and J lost 3, with 25 bases in between. This CDR3 contains 18 residues. In nucleotides, the CDR3 is TGTGCCAGAATACTCCTTACAACAGGGATCGGGTATGGAAACACCATATATTTT. This codes for CARILLTTGIGYGNTIYF.

The chain combines TRBV4-1 with TRBJ2-7, with D possibly TRBD2 on 5 matching bases. The CDR3 runs 15 residues. Germline V gives CDR1 MGHRA, CDR2 YSYEKL. The V end was cut by 0 bases, the J end by 2 bases, with 11 bases between. The chain's CDR3 is CASSQDRTFPYEQYF. The CDR3 DNA sequence: TGCGCCAGCAGCCAAGATCGGACTTTTCCCTACGAGCAGTACTTC.